The 10 T cell receptor beta chains below were found in one sample sequenced in a study of shared clonotypes between healthy human individuals. The method was immunoSEQ multiplex PCR; TCRdb's version includes in-frame clones alone and lacks a portion of them. The table includes 2.3 million or so clones, 85% to 95% detected once. The material sequenced was naive CD4+ T cells from PBMCs. The subset was: CD45RA+ positively selected. These receptors were obtained from a man aged 18 to 35 in good health. Some clones in this sample may be carry-over from other donors' samples.

V and J are TRBV5-6 and TRBJ2-3; perhaps TRBD2 as D (6 bases). CDR1 is SGHDT and CDR2 is YYEEEE in the germline V gene. The ends were cut back, 1 base at V and 1 base at J, with 13 bases in the middle. The CDR3 contains 16 residues. DNA for the CDR3: TGTGCCAGCAGCTTGTCATCGGGAGTCGGCACAGATACGCAGTATTTT. It is translated as CASSLSSGVGTDTQYF.

On this clone: This CDR3 is also generated by other DNA sequences in the sample. The chain is built from TRBV18 and TRBJ1-4, with no clear D. The V end was cut by 3 bases, the J end by 7 bases, with 6 bases between. There are 12 residues in the CDR3. Germline lookup yields CDR1 KGHSH and CDR2 LQKENI. The CDR3: CASSPSGEKLFF. The CDR3 nucleotides are TGTGCCAGCTCACCGAGTGGTGAAAAACTGTTTTTT.

The chain carries TRBV7-9 and TRBJ1-2; D might be TRBD1 (6 bases). From germline, CDR1 is SEHNR and CDR2 FQNEAQ (reference sequence). The V end lost 1 base, the J end lost 7 bases, and 13 bases lay between the germline ends. CDR3 length: 14 residues. This CDR3 reads CASSLGQGRSGYTF. The CDR3 DNA reads TGTGCCAGCAGCTTAGGTCAGGGGAGGTCTGGCTACACCTTC.

The V and J genes are TRBV28 and TRBJ1-4; D may be TRBD1 (5 bases). The germline V and J ends were trimmed by 6 bases and 7 bases, with 15 bases remaining between them. Germline lookup yields CDR1 MDHEN and CDR2 SYDVKM. The CDR3 sequence is 14 residues long. In nucleotides, the CDR3 is TGTGCCAGCAGCCCACAACCAGGGTCTGAAAAACTGTTTTTT. This gives the protein CASSPQPGSEKLFF. Together with reference TRBV28 and TRBJ1-4, the CDR3 gives the full variable domain: DVKVTQSSRYLVKRTGEKVFLECVQDMDHENMFWYRQDPGLGLRLIYFSYDVKMKEKGDIPEGYSVSREKKERFSLILESASTNQTSMYLCASSPQPGSEKLFFGSGTQLSVL.

The CDR3 is CASIERYSNQPQHF. The CDR3 DNA follows: TGTGCCAGCATCGAGCGTTATAGCAATCAGCCCCAGCATTTT. The chain joins TRBV6-5 to TRBJ1-5; no clear D gene. The V and J ends lost 7 bases and 0 bases respectively, with 10 bases between them. This CDR3 has 14 amino acids. The V gene's germline CDR1 is MNHEY and CDR2 SVGAGI.

The rearrangement joins TRBV6-5 to TRBJ1-4; TRBD1 matches at 9 bases. The V gene end was trimmed by 3 bases and the J gene end by 8 bases; junction bases not matched to a gene: 4. The CDR3 sequence is 14 residues long. Germline values: CDR1 MNHEY, CDR2 SVGAGI. CDR3 DNA sequence: TGTGCCAGCAGTTATAGGACAGGGGTGGAAAAACTGTTTTTT. This translates into CASSYRTGVEKLFF.

The gene calls are TRBV9 and TRBJ2-2; D possibly uses TRBD1 or TRBD2 (5 bases each). The germline V gene encodes CDR1 SGDLS and CDR2 YYNGEE. V was trimmed by 4 bases and J by 7 bases, leaving 14 bases between them. CDR3 length: 14 residues. CDR3 loop: CASSYPKGSGELFF. The CDR3 DNA is TGTGCCAGCAGCTACCCGAAGGGGAGCGGGGAGCTGTTTTTT. Using reference TRBV9 and TRBJ2-2 for the parts outside the CDR3, the full variable domain is DSGVTQTPKHLITATGQRVTLRCSPRSGDLSVYWYQQSLDQGLQFLIQYYNGEERAKGNILERFSAQQFPDLHSELNLSSLELGDSALYFCASSYPKGSGELFFGEGSRLTVL.

This chain links TRBV27 with TRBJ2-7; D may be TRBD1 (8 bases). Germline V lookup: CDR1 MNHEY, CDR2 SMNVEV (reference sequence). V was shortened by 1 base and J by 6 bases, with 16 bases between the two germline ends. CDR3 size: 15 residues. CDR3 loop: CASSLYSDREGEQYF. The CDR3 DNA sequence: TGTGCCAGCAGTTTATATTCGGACAGGGAGGGCGAGCAGTACTTC.

DNA of the CDR3: TGTGCCAGCACCCGACAGGGGGCTACCACCGGGGAGCTGTTTTTT. It codes for CASTRQGATTGELFF. This sequence joins TRBV2 and TRBJ2-2; TRBD1 agrees at 10 bases. This CDR3 is 15 amino acids long. The V gene's germline CDR1 is SNHLY and CDR2 FYNNEI. The ends lost 7 bases at V and 4 bases at J; junction bases unmatched: 6.

V and J are TRBV6-1 and TRBJ2-7, with 7 bases identical to TRBD1. This CDR3 has 13 residues. V was pared by 6 bases and J by 3 bases, with 5 bases of the junction left unmatched. Germline CDR1 reads MNHNS; CDR2 reads SASEGT. The DNA for the CDR3 is TGTGCCAGCAGGAAGACAGGGAGCTACGAGCAGTACTTC. Amino acids: CASRKTGSYEQYF.